What follows is one T cell receptor beta chain and its context. Its antigen is unknown. The source of the sample is a study of T cell repertoires in cytomegalovirus infection. Study results and caveats: Across the ex vivo response, the dominant clonotypes were HLA-C-restricted CMV-specific TCR beta clonotypes. Carriage of CMV together with the relevant HLA was identifiable through cumulative public TCR beta family frequency.

One entry per CDR3 protein, called by TCRdb with MiXCR from the reads. The data contain hundreds of thousands of distinct CDR3 sequences, roughly 30% of them singletons. Source material: PBMCs. This TCR was recovered from a human donor in good health (CMV status not recorded). Some clones in this sample may be carry-over from other donors' samples.

This CDR3 is CATSDFPQETQYF. CDR3 bases: TGTGCCACCAGTGATTTTCCTCAAGAGACCCAGTACTTC. The chain is built from TRBV24-1 and TRBJ2-5; no definite D call. Trimming took off 1 base at V and 2 bases at J, with 4 bases between the two ends. The CDR3 runs 13 residues. Germline V CDR1 and CDR2: KGHDR, SFDVKD.